This entry is about one T cell receptor beta chain. Its specific antigen is unknown. The record has no base qualities; no much larger clone is one base away. The source of the sample is a study of T cell repertoires in cytomegalovirus infection (dated by TCRdb to between 2018 and 2021). A note on the overall study: The HLA type of each donor mattered for the analysis, because public TCR beta signatures pointed to carriage of CMV infection along with the matching HLA type.

The study at large found these results: In both this cohort and an independent roughly 350-donor cohort, the cumulative frequency of public TCR beta family members distinguished carriers of CMV infection plus the relevant HLA type. In the ex vivo response, HLA-C-restricted CMV-specific TCR beta clonotypes were dominant, and in two of eight donors the single most frequent clonotype came from this HLA-C-restricted group.

The CDR3, from cysteine to phenylalanine, totals 14 residues. Left in the record is the CDR3 DNA by itself, 42 bases read in frame from the first base. V was cut back by 5 bases and J by 0 bases, leaving a gap of 10 bases between them. In the germline V gene, CDR1 corresponds to MDHEN and CDR2 to SYDVKM. Sequencing instrument: Illumina HiSeq 1500. The public reads were reanalyzed by TCRdb: fastp trimming at Q25, MiXCR alignment, in-frame beta chains only. Each record represents a unique CDR3 protein, reported with the most common genes and DNA among its rows. In this sample the table shows approximately 250,000 distinct CDR3 sequences, approximately 9.1% of which occur a single time. The ten largest clones represent less than 15% of the sample.

The chain uses TRBV28 and TRBJ1-2, with TRBD1 as a weak D call on 5 bases. The sequence came from a human donor in good health (CMV status not recorded). Some clones in this sample may be carry-over from other donors' samples. Sequencing input: PBMCs. The DNA sequence reads TGTGCCAGCAGTCTAGGGGACGCTAACTATGGCTACACCTTC. Translated, it gives CASSLGDANYGYTF.